This entry is about one T cell receptor beta chain. The antigen is unknown. PCR amplification relied on 60 Vbeta primers (plus 13 Jbeta primers). In the original processing: Approximately 9.9 million shared chains were among the 80 million or so unique TCR beta chains that a later analysis counted. Assay: immunoSEQ multiplex PCR; the TCRdb copy retains only in-frame clones and omits some. V and J calls and clone size are given by that table; D and trimming were obtained from the DNA. This table holds approximately 140,000 clones, roughly 84% found once. The data were taken from a study of cytomegalovirus exposure and HLA in healthy donors. Study findings and constraints: A missense DCLRE1C variant was associated with V- and J-gene trimming of TCR beta chains in a later analysis, and an independent cohort replicated the association.

Germline V gives CDR1 LNHDA, CDR2 SQIVND (reference sequence). The J segment lost 3 bases and the V segment lost 6 bases, leaving 4 bases of the junction unmatched. The CDR3 has 15 residues. The receptor comes from a girl under 10 years old in good health and CMV-seronegative. The chain has TRBV19 and TRBJ2-1; 11 nucleotides agree with TRBD2. Sequenced material: PBMCs. The DNA of the CDR3 is TGTGCCAGTAGCGGGACTAGCGGCATCTACAATGAGCAGTTCTTC. This codes for CASSGTSGIYNEQFF.